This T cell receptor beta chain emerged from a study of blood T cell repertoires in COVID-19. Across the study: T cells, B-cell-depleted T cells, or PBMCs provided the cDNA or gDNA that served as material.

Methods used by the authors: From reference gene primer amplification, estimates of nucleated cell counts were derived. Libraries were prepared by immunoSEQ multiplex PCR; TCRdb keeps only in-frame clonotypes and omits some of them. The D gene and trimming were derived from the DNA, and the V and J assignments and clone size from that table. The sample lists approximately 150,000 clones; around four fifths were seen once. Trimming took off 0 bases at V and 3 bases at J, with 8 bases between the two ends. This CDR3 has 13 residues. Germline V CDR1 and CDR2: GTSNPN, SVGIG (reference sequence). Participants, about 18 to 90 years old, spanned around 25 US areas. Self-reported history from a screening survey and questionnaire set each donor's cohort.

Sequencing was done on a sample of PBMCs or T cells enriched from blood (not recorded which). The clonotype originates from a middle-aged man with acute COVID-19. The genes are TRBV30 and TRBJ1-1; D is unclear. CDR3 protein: CAWSVQVDTEAFF. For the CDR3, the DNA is TGTGCCTGGAGTGTACAAGTGGACACTGAAGCTTTCTTT.